This T cell receptor (beta chain) was captured in a study of OX40 agonist ivuxolimab in advanced cancers. This CDR3 region has 16 residues. Germline loops: CDR1 SNHLY, CDR2 FYNNEI. V gave up 1 base and J gave up 1 base; unmatched junction bases: 3. Profiling relied on immunoSEQ multiplex PCR, and the TCRdb table lists in-frame clones only, not all of them. The sample yields under 95,000 clones, roughly 85% seen once. The sequencing used CD4+ or CD8+ T cells sorted from blood, collected in a trial of the OX40 agonist ivuxolimab. V is TRBV2 and J is TRBJ1-4; 7 nucleotides match TRBD1. The TCR originated in an adult with an advanced solid tumor such as melanoma, head and neck, liver or kidney cancer. CDR3: CASSEEGARTNEKLFF. The CDR3 nucleotides are TGTGCCAGCAGTGAAGAGGGGGCGAGAACTAATGAAAAACTGTTTTTT.